This T cell receptor beta chain is drawn from a study of response to subunit inactivated influenza vaccine. The sample holds a few counts of this clonotype. In TCRdb, the RT-PCR reads were re-called with MiXCR into one record per CDR3 protein. The sample holds about 650,000 distinct CDR3 sequences; 15% to 19% are singletons and the top ten take roughly 11%. This CDR3 has 12 residues. V was trimmed by 2 bases and J by 5 bases, leaving 6 bases between them. CDR1 DFQATT and CDR2 SNEGSKA come from the germline V gene (reference sequence). The sample was PBMCs from blood, taken about 12 days after vaccination. The chain couples TRBV20-1 to TRBJ2-2; D not certain. The origin of this receptor is a man aged 50 to 59 who received an inactivated influenza vaccine. The CDR3 is CSARSGTGELFF. The CDR3 region has the DNA TGCAGTGCTAGATCAGGAACCGGGGAGCTGTTTTTT.